These T cell receptor beta chains were read from a single sample in a study of cytomegalovirus exposure and HLA in healthy donors. Sequencing used immunoSEQ multiplex PCR; TCRdb keeps in-frame clones, though not all of them. This sample has about 180,000 clones, with around four fifths found just once. The specimen sequenced was PBMCs. The receptors originated from a woman aged 60-75 years in good health and CMV-seropositive. The CDR3 runs from the conserved cysteine through the conserved F or W. Each record gives: D gene, J gene, clone size, V gene, CDR3 protein, CDR3 DNA. The D gene is left open where the match is weak. Not all rows give a size; the values are once, few, many and, for expanded clones, a class.

D gene: -; J gene: TRBJ2-1; clone size: -; V gene: TRBV2; CDR3 protein: CASKKHYNEQFF; CDR3 DNA: TGTGCCAGCAAGAAGCACTACAATGAGCAGTTCTTC
D gene: -; J gene: TRBJ2-3; clone size: -; V gene: TRBV4-1; CDR3 protein: CASSLQGITDTQYF; CDR3 DNA: TGCGCCAGCAGCCTACAGGGCATCACAGATACGCAGTATTTT
D gene: TRBD2; J gene: TRBJ2-1; clone size: -; V gene: TRBV28; CDR3 protein: CASSSGTRMKDEQFF; CDR3 DNA: TGTGCCAGCAGTTCCGGGACTAGGATGAAGGATGAGCAGTTCTTC
D gene: TRBD2; J gene: TRBJ2-2; clone size: -; V gene: TRBV5-4; CDR3 protein: CASSYSGGAVGELFF; CDR3 DNA: TGTGCCAGCAGCTATAGCGGGGGGGCCGTCGGGGAGCTGTTTTTT
D gene: TRBD2; J gene: TRBJ2-7; clone size: -; V gene: TRBV6-4; CDR3 protein: CAAPLTSGGPEQYF; CDR3 DNA: TGTGCCGCCCCCCTGACTAGCGGGGGACCCGAGCAGTACTTC
D gene: -; J gene: TRBJ1-1; clone size: few; V gene: TRBV4-2; CDR3 protein: CASSLQENTEAFF; CDR3 DNA: TGTGCCAGCAGCTTACAGGAGAACACTGAAGCTTTCTTT
D gene: TRBD2; J gene: TRBJ2-5; clone size: -; V gene: TRBV19; CDR3 protein: CASSRGGPGNQYF; CDR3 DNA: TGTGCCAGTAGTCGGGGGGGCCCCGGCAACCAGTACTTC
D gene: -; J gene: TRBJ2-1; clone size: -; V gene: TRBV2; CDR3 protein: CASRPQTSGEQFF; CDR3 DNA: TGTGCCAGCAGACCCCAAACCTCGGGAGAGCAGTTCTTC
D gene: -; J gene: TRBJ2-7; clone size: -; V gene: TRBV7-6; CDR3 protein: CASSQGLTNYEQYF; CDR3 DNA: TGTGCCAGCAGCCAGGGACTCACAAACTACGAGCAGTACTTC
D gene: TRBD2; J gene: TRBJ2-3; clone size: few; V gene: TRBV7-9; CDR3 protein: CASSSTGTTTDTQYF; CDR3 DNA: TGTGCCAGCAGCTCCACCGGGACTACCACAGATACGCAGTATTTT
D gene: TRBD2; J gene: TRBJ2-5; clone size: once; V gene: TRBV9; CDR3 protein: CASSVATSGGGQETQYF; CDR3 DNA: TGTGCCAGCAGCGTAGCAACTAGCGGGGGGGGTCAAGAGACCCAGTACTTC
D gene: -; J gene: TRBJ1-4; clone size: -; V gene: TRBV12-5; CDR3 protein: CASGYRDKVYTYNEKLFF; CDR3 DNA: TGTGCTAGTGGGTACCGGGACAAGGTCTACACGTACAATGAAAAACTGTTTTTT
D gene: TRBD1; J gene: TRBJ1-4; clone size: -; V gene: TRBV19; CDR3 protein: CASSSTGQGATNEKLFF; CDR3 DNA: TGTGCCAGTAGTTCCACCGGACAGGGCGCAACTAATGAAAAACTGTTTTTT
D gene: -; J gene: TRBJ1-1; clone size: -; V gene: TRBV6-6; CDR3 protein: CASTNSNTEAFF; CDR3 DNA: TGTGCCAGCACCAATTCGAACACTGAAGCTTTCTTT
D gene: -; J gene: TRBJ1-2; clone size: -; V gene: TRBV28; CDR3 protein: CASSPRYGYTF; CDR3 DNA: TGTGCCAGCAGTCCACGGTATGGCTACACCTTC
D gene: -; J gene: TRBJ2-2; clone size: -; V gene: TRBV7-3; CDR3 protein: CASSLEGGFNTGELFF; CDR3 DNA: TGTGCCAGCAGCTTAGAAGGGGGATTTAACACCGGGGAGCTGTTTTTT
D gene: TRBD1; J gene: TRBJ2-6; clone size: -; V gene: TRBV5-1; CDR3 protein: CASSSGDRGSSGANVLTF; CDR3 DNA: TGCGCCAGCAGCAGCGGGGACAGGGGGAGCTCTGGGGCCAACGTCCTGACTTTC
D gene: TRBD1; J gene: TRBJ1-5; clone size: once; V gene: TRBV19; CDR3 protein: CASKGATGGNQPQHF; CDR3 DNA: TGTGCCAGTAAGGGGGCTACAGGGGGCAATCAGCCCCAGCATTTT
D gene: TRBD2; J gene: TRBJ2-7; clone size: -; V gene: TRBV5-4; CDR3 protein: CASSWAGGPGYEQYF; CDR3 DNA: TGTGCCAGCAGCTGGGCGGGGGGCCCAGGTTACGAGCAGTACTTC
D gene: -; J gene: TRBJ2-3; clone size: -; V gene: TRBV6-5; CDR3 protein: CASRRFAGRTDTQYF; CDR3 DNA: TGTGCCAGCAGACGCTTCGCGGGGCGCACAGATACGCAGTATTTT
D gene: TRBD2; J gene: TRBJ2-6; clone size: -; V gene: TRBV30; CDR3 protein: CAWSVGRSGANVLTF; CDR3 DNA: TGTGCCTGGAGTGTCGGGAGGTCTGGGGCCAACGTCCTGACTTTC
D gene: TRBD1; J gene: TRBJ1-5; clone size: few; V gene: TRBV19; CDR3 protein: CASRTTGGSGSNQPQHF; CDR3 DNA: TGTGCCAGTAGGACCACAGGGGGCTCGGGTAGCAATCAGCCCCAGCATTTT